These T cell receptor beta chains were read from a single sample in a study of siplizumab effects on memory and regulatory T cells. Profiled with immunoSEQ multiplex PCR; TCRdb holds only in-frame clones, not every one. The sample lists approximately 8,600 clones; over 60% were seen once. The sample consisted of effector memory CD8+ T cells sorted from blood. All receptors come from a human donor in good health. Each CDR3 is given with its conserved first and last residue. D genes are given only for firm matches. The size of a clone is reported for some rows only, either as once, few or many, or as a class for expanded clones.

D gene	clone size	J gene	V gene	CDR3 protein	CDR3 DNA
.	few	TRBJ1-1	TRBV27	CASSLSTGTNTEAFF	TGTGCCAGCAGTTTAAGCACAGGGACGAACACTGAAGCTTTCTTT
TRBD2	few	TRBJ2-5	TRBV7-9	CASSYRLAGEVDF	TGTGCCAGCAGCTACCGACTAGCGGGAGAAGTTGACTTC
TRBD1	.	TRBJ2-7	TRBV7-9	CASNRDSAYEQYF	TGTGCCAGCAACAGGGACAGCGCCTACGAGCAGTACTTC
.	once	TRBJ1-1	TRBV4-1	CASSQSLEAFF	TGCGCCAGCAGCCAAAGCCTTGAAGCTTTCTTT
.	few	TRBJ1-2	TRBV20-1	CSARGGTF	TGCAGTGCTAGAGGAGGAACCTTC
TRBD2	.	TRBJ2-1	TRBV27	CASWWPGTSGKLWFF	TGTGCCAGTTGGTGGCCCGGGACTAGCGGGAAGCTTTGGTTCTTC
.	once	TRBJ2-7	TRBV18	CASSPTVYEQYF	TGTGCCAGCTCACCGACGGTTTACGAGCAGTACTTC
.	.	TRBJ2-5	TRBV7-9	CASSQALRGRYQETQYF	TGTGCCAGCAGCCAAGCTCTAAGGGGGAGGTACCAAGAGACCCAGTACTTC
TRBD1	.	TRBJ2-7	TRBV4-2	CASSQDKGQGVYEQYF	TGTGCCAGCAGCCAGGACAAGGGACAGGGGGTCTACGAGCAGTACTTC
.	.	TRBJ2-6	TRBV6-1	CASSESSGTGANVLTF	TGTGCCAGCAGTGAATCATCAGGGACTGGGGCCAACGTCCTGACTTTC
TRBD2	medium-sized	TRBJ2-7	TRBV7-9	CASSPGLAGIYEQYF	TGTGCCAGCAGCCCGGGACTAGCGGGGATTTACGAGCAGTACTTC
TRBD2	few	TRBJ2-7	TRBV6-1	CASSEASGSSYEQYF	TGTGCCAGCAGTGAAGCTAGCGGGAGCTCCTACGAGCAGTACTTC
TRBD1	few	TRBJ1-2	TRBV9	CASNLEDRASQWADYGYTF	TGTGCCAGCAACCTTGAGGACAGGGCCTCTCAGTGGGCTGACTATGGCTACACCTTC
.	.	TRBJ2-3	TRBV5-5	CASSLAPSKGTDTQYF	TGTGCCAGCAGCTTGGCACCCAGCAAGGGCACAGATACGCAGTATTTT
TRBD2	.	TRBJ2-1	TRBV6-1	CASSELAGGPNEQFF	TGTGCCAGCAGTGAACTAGCGGGAGGGCCCAATGAGCAGTTCTTC
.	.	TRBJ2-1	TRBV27	CASSSMNNEQFF	TGTGCCAGCAGTTCAATGAACAATGAGCAGTTCTTC
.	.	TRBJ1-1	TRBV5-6	CASSLVNGLVSGWNTEAFF	TGTGCCAGCAGCTTGGTGAACGGTTTGGTTTCGGGATGGAACACTGAAGCTTTCTTT
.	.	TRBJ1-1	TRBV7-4	CASSHPTRGRFTEAFF	TGTGCCAGCAGCCATCCGACAAGGGGCAGGTTCACTGAAGCTTTCTTT
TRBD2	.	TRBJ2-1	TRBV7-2	CASSPGTRTYNEQFF	TGTGCCAGCAGCCCCGGGACTAGGACCTACAATGAGCAGTTCTTC
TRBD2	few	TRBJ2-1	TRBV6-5	CASSTSGLAHNEQFF	TGTGCCAGCAGTACCAGCGGACTAGCGCACAATGAGCAGTTCTTC
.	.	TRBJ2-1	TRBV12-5	CASAWDSYNEQFF	TGTGCTAGTGCCTGGGACTCCTACAATGAGCAGTTCTTC
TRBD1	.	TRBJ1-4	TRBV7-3	CASSSDPGTELGTNEKLFF	TGTGCCAGCAGCTCGGACCCCGGGACAGAACTCGGAACTAATGAAAAACTGTTTTTT
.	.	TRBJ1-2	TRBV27	CASSFLGDYGYTF	TGTGCCAGCAGCTTTTTGGGGGACTATGGCTACACCTTC
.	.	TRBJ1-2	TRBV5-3	CARSIRQIGYTF	TGTGCCAGAAGCATCAGACAGATTGGCTACACCTTC
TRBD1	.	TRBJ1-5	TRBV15	CATSVRTGNINQPQHF	TGTGCCACCAGCGTCCGGACAGGGAATATCAATCAGCCCCAGCATTTT
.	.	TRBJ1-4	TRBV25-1	CASSGFLTNEKLFF	TGTGCCAGCAGTGGGTTTCTCACTAATGAAAAACTGTTTTTT
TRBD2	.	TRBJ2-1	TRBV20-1	CSAGTGGEQFF	TGCAGTGCAGGGACGGGGGGTGAGCAGTTCTTC
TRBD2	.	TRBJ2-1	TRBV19	CASSQAGGLLNEQFF	TGTGCCAGTAGTCAAGCGGGAGGTCTCCTCAATGAGCAGTTCTTC
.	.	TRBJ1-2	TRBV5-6	CASSLLGSPSYGYTF	TGTGCCAGCAGCTTGTTGGGTTCTCCCTCCTATGGCTACACCTTC
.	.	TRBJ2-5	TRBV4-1	CASSHGPPPGETQYF	TGCGCCAGCAGCCATGGACCTCCCCCGGGAGAGACCCAGTACTTC
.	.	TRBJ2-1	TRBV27	CASSFTGGYNEQFF	TGTGCCAGCAGTTTCACCGGGGGATACAATGAGCAGTTCTTC
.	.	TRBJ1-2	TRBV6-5	CASSYSDSGASGYTF	TGTGCCAGCAGTTACTCGGACTCTGGAGCTAGTGGCTACACCTTC
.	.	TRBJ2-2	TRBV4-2	CASRAEPWDQNTGELFF	TGTGCCAGCAGAGCGGAACCTTGGGACCAAAACACCGGGGAGCTGTTTTTT
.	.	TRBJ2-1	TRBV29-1	CSTSGLAGANSYNEQFF	.
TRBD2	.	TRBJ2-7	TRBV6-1	CASSETSGSSGEQYF	TGTGCCAGCAGTGAAACTAGCGGGAGTTCGGGTGAGCAGTACTTC
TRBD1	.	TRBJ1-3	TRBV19	CASSIFTGASSGNTIYF	TGTGCCAGTAGTATTTTCACAGGGGCGAGCTCTGGAAACACCATATATTTT
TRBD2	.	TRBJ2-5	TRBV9	CASSPRLAGGPQETQYF	TGTGCCAGCAGCCCGAGACTAGCGGGAGGGCCCCAAGAGACCCAGTACTTC
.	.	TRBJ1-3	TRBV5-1	CASSTGKDTIYF	TGCGCCAGCAGCACAGGGAAGGACACCATATATTTT
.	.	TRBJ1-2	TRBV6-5	CAISESGWSYGYTF	TGTGCCATCAGTGAGTCCGGGTGGTCTTATGGCTACACCTTC
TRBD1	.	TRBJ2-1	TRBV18	CASSPSTGGPYNEQFF	TGTGCCAGCTCACCGTCTACAGGGGGCCCCTACAATGAGCAGTTCTTC
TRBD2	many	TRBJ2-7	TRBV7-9	CASSPTQRRVAGGIYEQYF	TGTGCCAGCAGCCCGACACAACGACGGGTAGCGGGGGGGATATACGAGCAGTACTTC
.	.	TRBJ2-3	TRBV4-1	CASSRSRPSDTQYF	TGCGCCAGCAGCCGCAGTCGACCTTCAGATACGCAGTATTTT
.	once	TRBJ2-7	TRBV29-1	CSVGREYEQYF	TGCAGCGTTGGTCGGGAATACGAGCAGTACTTC
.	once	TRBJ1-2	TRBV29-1	CSVERGEQYGYTF	TGCAGCGTTGAAAGGGGTGAACAGTATGGCTACACCTTC
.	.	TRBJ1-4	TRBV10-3	CAISENATNEKLFF	TGTGCCATCAGTGAAAATGCAACTAATGAAAAACTGTTTTTT
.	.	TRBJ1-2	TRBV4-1	CASSSKWPGGEGTYYGYTF	TGCGCCAGCAGTTCAAAATGGCCAGGTGGGGAGGGGACATACTATGGCTACACCTTC
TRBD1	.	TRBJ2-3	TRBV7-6	CASSLGDSYTDTQYF	TGTGCCAGCAGCTTAGGGGACAGCTACACAGATACGCAGTATTTT
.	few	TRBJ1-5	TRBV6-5	CASREGSENQPQHF	TGTGCCAGCAGGGAAGGGTCGGAAAATCAGCCCCAGCATTTT
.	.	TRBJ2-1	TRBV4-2	CASSLPGLSSYNEQFF	TGTGCCAGCAGCCTGCCGGGACTTAGCTCCTACAATGAGCAGTTCTTC
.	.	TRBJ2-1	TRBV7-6	CASSPPRDQGRNEQFF	TGTGCCAGCAGCCCGCCCAGAGACCAAGGAAGGAATGAGCAGTTCTTC
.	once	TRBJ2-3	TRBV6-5	CASSEGEGADTQYF	TGTGCCAGCAGTGAAGGGGAAGGGGCAGATACGCAGTATTTT
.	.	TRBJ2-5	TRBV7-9	CASSLVGETQYF	TGTGCCAGCAGCTTGGTGGGGGAGACCCAGTACTTC
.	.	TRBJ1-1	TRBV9	CASSVAGYTEAFF	TGTGCCAGCAGCGTAGCAGGTTACACTGAAGCTTTCTTT
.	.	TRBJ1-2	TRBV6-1	CASVRGAINDYGYTF	TGTGCCAGCGTGCGGGGGGCGATAAATGACTATGGCTACACCTTC
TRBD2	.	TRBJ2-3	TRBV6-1	CASSESSGGADTQYF	TGTGCCAGCAGTGAATCGAGCGGGGGGGCAGATACGCAGTATTTT
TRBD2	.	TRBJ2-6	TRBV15	CATAPSPGGASPSGANVLTF	TGTGCCACCGCCCCCTCCCCGGGGGGGGCTTCCCCTTCTGGGGCCAACGTCCTGACTTTC
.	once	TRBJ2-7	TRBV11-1	CASSSPNRVVYEQYF	TGTGCCAGCAGCTCCCCCAACAGGGTGGTCTACGAGCAGTACTTC
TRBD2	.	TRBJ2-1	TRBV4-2	CASSQGLAGSYNEQFF	TGTGCCAGCAGCCAAGGACTAGCGGGCTCCTACAATGAGCAGTTCTTC